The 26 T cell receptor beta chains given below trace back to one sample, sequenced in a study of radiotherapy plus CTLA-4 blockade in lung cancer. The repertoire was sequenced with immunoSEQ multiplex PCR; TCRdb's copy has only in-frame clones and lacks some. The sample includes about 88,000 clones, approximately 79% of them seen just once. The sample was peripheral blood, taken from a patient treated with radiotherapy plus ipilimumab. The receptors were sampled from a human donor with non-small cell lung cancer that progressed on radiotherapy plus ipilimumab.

CDR3 bases: TGTGCCAGCAGCCTCCAGGGGGCCGGGGCCAACGTCCTGACTTTC. Amino acids: CASSLQGAGANVLTF. The chain has TRBV7-3 and TRBJ2-6, with 8 nucleotides matching TRBD1. Germline V gene data show CDR1 as SGHTA and CDR2 as FQGTGA. The V and J ends lost 5 bases and 4 bases, in that order; junction bases with no gene match: 4. The CDR3 has 15 amino acids.

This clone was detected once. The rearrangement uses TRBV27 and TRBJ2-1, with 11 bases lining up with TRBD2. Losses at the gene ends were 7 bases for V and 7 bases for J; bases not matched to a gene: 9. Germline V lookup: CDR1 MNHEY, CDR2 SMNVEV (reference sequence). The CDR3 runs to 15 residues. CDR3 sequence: CASTFSGRAANEQFF. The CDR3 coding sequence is TGTGCCAGCACCTTTAGCGGGAGGGCCGCAAATGAGCAGTTCTTC.

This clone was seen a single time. In nucleotides, the CDR3 is TGTGCCAGCAGCTGGTTCACTAGCGGAGAAGAGACCCAGTACTTC. As protein: CASSWFTSGEETQYF. The genes are TRBV7-2 and TRBJ2-5, with 8 bases aligning to TRBD2. V trimming: 4 bases; J trimming: 3 bases; junction bases outside the gene matches: 7. This CDR3 contains 15 residues. The germline gives CDR1 SGHTA, CDR2 FQGNSA.

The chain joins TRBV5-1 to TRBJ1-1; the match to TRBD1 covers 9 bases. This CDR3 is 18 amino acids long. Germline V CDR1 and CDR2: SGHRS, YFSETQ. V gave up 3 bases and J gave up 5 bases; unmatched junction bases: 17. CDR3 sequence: CASSYLPGDRVRSTEAFF. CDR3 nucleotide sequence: TGCGCCAGCAGCTACCTTCCCGGGGACAGGGTTCGAAGTACTGAAGCTTTCTTT.

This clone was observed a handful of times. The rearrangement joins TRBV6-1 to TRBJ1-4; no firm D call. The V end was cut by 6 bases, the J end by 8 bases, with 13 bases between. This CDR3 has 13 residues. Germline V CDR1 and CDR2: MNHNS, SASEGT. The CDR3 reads CASRSRGTEKLFF. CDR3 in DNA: TGTGCCAGCAGATCCCGTGGAACGGAAAAACTGTTTTTT.

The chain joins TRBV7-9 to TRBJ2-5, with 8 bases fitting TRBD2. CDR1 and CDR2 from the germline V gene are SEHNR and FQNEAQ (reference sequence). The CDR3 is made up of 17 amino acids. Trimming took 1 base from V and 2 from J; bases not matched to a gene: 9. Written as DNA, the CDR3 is TGTGCCAGCAGCTTAGGGCTAGCGGGTGGGTCACAAGAGACCCAGTACTTC. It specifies CASSLGLAGGSQETQYF. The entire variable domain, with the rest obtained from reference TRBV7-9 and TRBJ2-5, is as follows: DTGVSQNPRHKITKRGQNVTFRCDPISEHNRLYWYRQTLGQGPEFLTYFQNEAQLEKSRLLSDRFSAERPKGSFSTLEIQRTEQGDSAMYLCASSLGLAGGSQETQYFGPGTRLLVL.

The CDR3 loop is CASSGRWDRGDNQPQHF. The CDR3 nucleotides are TGTGCCAGTAGTGGGAGGTGGGACAGAGGAGACAATCAGCCCCAGCATTTT. This sequence joins TRBV19 and TRBJ1-5, with 7 bases aligning to TRBD1. The CDR3 is 17 amino acids. CDR1 is LNHDA and CDR2 is SQIVND in the germline V gene (reference sequence). Trimming cost V 5 bases and J 3 bases; bases outside gene matches: 13.

Here the CDR3 DNA reads TGTGCCAGCAGCGTATCGGGACAAGAGACCCAGTACTTC. Translation: CASSVSGQETQYF. The rearrangement links TRBV9 to TRBJ2-5, with D tentatively TRBD2 (5 bases). The V gene's germline CDR1 is SGDLS and CDR2 YYNGEE. This CDR3 spans 13 amino acids. V lost 1 base and J lost 2, with 6 bases in between.

CDR3: CASSLSSGTEAFF. The CDR3 coding sequence is TGTGCCAGCAGCTTAAGTTCCGGGACTGAAGCTTTCTTT. The chain links TRBV7-3 to TRBJ1-1, with D unresolved. V lost 1 base and J 5 bases, leaving 8 bases between the germline ends. Looked up from germline, CDR1 is SGHTA and CDR2 is FQGTGA. The CDR3 extends over 13 amino acids.

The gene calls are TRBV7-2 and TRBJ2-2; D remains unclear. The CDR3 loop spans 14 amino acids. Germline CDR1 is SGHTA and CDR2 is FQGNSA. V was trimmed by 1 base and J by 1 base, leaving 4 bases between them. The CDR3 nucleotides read TGTGCCAGCAGCTTAGAAAAGAACACCGGGGAGCTGTTTTTT. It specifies CASSLEKNTGELFF.

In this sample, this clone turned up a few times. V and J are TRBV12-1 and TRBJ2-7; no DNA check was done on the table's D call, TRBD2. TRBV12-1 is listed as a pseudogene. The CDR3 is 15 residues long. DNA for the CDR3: TGTGCCAGCAGCTTTGTCACTTCCCTCTCCTACGAGCAGTACTTC. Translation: CASSFVTSLSYEQYF.

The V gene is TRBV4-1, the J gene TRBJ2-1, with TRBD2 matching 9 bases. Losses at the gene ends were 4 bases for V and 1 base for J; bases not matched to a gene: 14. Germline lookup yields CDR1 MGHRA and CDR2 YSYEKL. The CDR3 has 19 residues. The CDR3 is CASSPRYLAGIGSYNEQFF. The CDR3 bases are TGCGCCAGCAGCCCCCGGTATCTAGCGGGAATCGGTTCCTACAATGAGCAGTTCTTC.

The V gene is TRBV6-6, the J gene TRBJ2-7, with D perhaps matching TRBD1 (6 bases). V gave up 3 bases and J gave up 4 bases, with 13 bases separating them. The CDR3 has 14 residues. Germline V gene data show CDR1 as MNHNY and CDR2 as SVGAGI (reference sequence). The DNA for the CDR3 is TGTGCCAGCAGTTATAGGGACAATTGGTACGAGCAGTACTTC. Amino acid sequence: CASSYRDNWYEQYF.

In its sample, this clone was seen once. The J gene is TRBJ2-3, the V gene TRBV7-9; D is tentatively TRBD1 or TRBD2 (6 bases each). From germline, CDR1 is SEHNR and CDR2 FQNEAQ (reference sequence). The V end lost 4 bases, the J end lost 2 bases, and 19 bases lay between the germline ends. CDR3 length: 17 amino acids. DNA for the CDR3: TGTGCCAGCAGCTCCCTAGGGGGACTTTCCCCCACAGATACGCAGTATTTT. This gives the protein CASSSLGGLSPTDTQYF.

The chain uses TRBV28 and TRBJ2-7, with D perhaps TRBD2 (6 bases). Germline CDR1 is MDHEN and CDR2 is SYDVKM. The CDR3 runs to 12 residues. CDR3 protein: CATGDDNYEQYF. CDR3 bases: TGTGCTACGGGAGATGACAACTACGAGCAGTACTTC.

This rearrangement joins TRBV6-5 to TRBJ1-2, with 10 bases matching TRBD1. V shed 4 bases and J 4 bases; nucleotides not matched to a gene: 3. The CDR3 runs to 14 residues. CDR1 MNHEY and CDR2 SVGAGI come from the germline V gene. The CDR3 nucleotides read TGTGCCAGCAGTTGGGACAGGGGTGCCTATGGCTACACCTTC. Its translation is CASSWDRGAYGYTF.

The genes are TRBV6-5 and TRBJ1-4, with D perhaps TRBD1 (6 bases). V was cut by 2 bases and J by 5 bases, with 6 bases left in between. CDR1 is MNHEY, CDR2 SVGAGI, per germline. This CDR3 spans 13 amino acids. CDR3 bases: TGTGCCAGCAGTTACAGGGGGAATGAAAAACTGTTTTTT. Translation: CASSYRGNEKLFF.

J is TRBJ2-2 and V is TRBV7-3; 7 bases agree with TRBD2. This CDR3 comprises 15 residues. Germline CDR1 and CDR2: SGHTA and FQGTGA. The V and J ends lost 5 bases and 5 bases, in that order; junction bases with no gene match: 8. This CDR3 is CASSLTGGPTGELFF. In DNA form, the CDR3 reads TGTGCCAGCAGCCTTACGGGGGGACCAACCGGGGAGCTGTTTTTT. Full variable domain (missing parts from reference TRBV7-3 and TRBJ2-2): GAGVSQTPSNKVTEKGKYVELRCDPISGHTALYWYRQSLGQGPEFLIYFQGTGAADDSGLPNDRFFAVRPEGSVSTLKIQRTERGDSAVYLCASSLTGGPTGELFFGEGSRLTVL.

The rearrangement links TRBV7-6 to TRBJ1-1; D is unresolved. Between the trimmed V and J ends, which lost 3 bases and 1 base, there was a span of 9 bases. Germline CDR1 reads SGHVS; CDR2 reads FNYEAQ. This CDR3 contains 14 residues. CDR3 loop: CASSLNEGNTEAFF. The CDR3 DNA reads TGTGCCAGCAGCTTGAATGAGGGGAACACTGAAGCTTTCTTT.

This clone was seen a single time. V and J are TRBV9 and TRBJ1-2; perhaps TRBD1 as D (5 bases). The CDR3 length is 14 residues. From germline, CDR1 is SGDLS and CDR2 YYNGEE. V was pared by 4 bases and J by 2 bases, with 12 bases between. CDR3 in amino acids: CASSPRGGNYGYTF. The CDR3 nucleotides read TGTGCCAGCAGCCCCCGGGGGGGGAACTATGGCTACACCTTC. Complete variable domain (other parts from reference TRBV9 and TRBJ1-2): DSGVTQTPKHLITATGQRVTLRCSPRSGDLSVYWYQQSLDQGLQFLIQYYNGEERAKGNILERFSAQQFPDLHSELNLSSLELGDSALYFCASSPRGGNYGYTFGSGTRLTVV.

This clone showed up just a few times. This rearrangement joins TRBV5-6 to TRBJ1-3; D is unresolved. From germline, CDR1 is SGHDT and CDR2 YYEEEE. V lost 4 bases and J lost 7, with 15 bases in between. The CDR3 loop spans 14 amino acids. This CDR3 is CASSTVSSRNTIYF. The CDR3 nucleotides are TGTGCCAGCAGCACCGTCAGCTCGCGGAACACCATATATTTT.

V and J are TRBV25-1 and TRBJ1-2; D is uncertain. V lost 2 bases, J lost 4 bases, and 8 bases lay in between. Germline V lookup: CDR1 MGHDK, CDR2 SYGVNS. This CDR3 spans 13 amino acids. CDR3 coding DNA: TGTGCCAGCAGTGAACCGGGTAGCTATGGCTACACCTTC. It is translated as CASSEPGSYGYTF.

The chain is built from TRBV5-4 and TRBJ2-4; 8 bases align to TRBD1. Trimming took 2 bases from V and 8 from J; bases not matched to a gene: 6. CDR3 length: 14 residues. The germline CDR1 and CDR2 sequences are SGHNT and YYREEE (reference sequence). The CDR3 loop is CASSFQQGGDIQYF. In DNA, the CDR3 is TGTGCCAGCAGCTTCCAACAGGGGGGAGACATTCAGTACTTC.

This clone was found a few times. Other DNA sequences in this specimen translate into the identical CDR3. CDR3 sequence: CAWILAGGGIGELFF. CDR3 nucleotide sequence: TGTGCCTGGATACTAGCGGGGGGCGGGATCGGGGAGCTGTTTTTT. The chain couples TRBV30 to TRBJ2-2; TRBD2 agrees at 12 bases. The CDR3 is 15 residues long. J gave up 7 bases and V 4 bases, and 7 bases lay outside the gene matches. Germline CDR1 GTSNPN, CDR2 SVGIG (reference sequence). Filled out from reference TRBV30 and TRBJ2-2, the complete variable domain reads SQTIHQWPATLVQPVGSPLSLECTVEGTSNPNLYWYRQAAGRGLQLLFYSVGIGQISSEVPQNLSASRPQDRQFILSSKKLLLSDSGFYLCAWILAGGGIGELFFGEGSRLTVL.

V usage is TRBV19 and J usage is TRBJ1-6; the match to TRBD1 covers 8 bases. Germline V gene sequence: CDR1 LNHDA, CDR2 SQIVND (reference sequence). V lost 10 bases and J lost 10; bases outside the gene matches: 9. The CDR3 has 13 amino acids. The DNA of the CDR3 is TGTGCCACCCGACAGGGGTGGGACTCACCCCTCCACTTT. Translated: CATRQGWDSPLHF.

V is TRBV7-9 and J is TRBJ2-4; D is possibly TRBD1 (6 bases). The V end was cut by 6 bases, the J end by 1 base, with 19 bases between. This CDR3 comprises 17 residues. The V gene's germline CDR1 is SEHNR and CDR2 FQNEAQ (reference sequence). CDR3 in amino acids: CASSDNGTPRAKNIQYF. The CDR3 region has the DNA TGTGCCAGCAGTGATAACGGGACACCGAGGGCCAAAAACATTCAGTACTTC.